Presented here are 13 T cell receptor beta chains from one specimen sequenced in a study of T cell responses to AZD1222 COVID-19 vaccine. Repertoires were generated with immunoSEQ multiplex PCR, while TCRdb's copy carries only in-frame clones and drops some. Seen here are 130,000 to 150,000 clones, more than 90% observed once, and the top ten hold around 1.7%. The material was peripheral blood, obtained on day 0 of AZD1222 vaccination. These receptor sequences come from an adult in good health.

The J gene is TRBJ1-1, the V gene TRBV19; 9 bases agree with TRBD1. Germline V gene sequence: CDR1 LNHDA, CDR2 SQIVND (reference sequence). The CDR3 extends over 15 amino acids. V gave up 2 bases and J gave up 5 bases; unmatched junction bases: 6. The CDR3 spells CASSIRGTGKTEAFF. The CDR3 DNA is TGTGCCAGTAGTATAAGGGGGACAGGGAAGACTGAAGCTTTCTTT.

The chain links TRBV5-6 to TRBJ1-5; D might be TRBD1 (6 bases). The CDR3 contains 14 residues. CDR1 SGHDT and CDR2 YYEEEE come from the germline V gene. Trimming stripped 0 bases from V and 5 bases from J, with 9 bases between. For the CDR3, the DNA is TGTGCCAGCAGCTTGGGGGGGCGGGATCAGCCCCAGCATTTT. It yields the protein CASSLGGRDQPQHF. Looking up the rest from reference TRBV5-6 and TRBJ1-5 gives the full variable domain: DAGVTQSPTHLIKTRGQQVTLRCSPKSGHDTVSWYQQALGQGPQFIFQYYEEEERQRGNFPDRFSGHQFPNYSSELNVNALLLGDSALYLCASSLGGRDQPQHFGDGTRLSIL.

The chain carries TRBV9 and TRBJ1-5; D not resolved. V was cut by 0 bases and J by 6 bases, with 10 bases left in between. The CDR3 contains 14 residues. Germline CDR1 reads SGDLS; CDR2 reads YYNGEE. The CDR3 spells CASSVGQVGQPQHF. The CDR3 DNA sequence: TGTGCCAGCAGCGTAGGACAAGTTGGTCAGCCCCAGCATTTT.

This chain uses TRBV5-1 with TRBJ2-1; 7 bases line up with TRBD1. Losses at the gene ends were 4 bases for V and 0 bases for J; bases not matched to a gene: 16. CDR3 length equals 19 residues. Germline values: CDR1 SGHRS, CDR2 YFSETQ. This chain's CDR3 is CASSTWTGHSMSSYNEQFF. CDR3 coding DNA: TGCGCCAGCAGCACCTGGACAGGACACTCAATGAGCTCCTACAATGAGCAGTTCTTC.

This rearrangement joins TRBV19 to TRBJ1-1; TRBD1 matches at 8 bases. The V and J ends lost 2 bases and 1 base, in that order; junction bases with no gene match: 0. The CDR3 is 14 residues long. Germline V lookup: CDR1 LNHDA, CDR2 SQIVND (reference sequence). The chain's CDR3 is CASSITGGNTEAFF. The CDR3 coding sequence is TGTGCCAGTAGTATAACAGGGGGGAACACTGAAGCTTTCTTT.

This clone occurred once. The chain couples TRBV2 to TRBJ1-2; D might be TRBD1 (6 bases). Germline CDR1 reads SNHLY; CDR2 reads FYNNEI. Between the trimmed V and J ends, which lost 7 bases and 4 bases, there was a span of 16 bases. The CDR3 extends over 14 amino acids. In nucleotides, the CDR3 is TGTGCCAGCACCCGGGAGGGGGACGGCTATGGCTACACCTTC. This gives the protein CASTREGDGYGYTF.

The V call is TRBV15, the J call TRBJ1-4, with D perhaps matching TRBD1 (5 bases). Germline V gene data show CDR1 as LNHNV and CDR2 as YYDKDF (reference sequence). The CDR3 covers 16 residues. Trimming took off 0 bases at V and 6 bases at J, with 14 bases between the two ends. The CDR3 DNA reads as TGTGCCACCAGCAGAGATTGGCAGGGACGGGATGAAAAACTGTTTTTT. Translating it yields CATSRDWQGRDEKLFF.

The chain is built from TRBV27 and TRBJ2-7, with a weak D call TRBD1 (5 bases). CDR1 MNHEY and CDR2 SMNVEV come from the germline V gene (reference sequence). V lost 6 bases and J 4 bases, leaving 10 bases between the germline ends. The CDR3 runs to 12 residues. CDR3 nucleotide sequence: TGTGCCAGCAGCCGGACACCTTACGAGCAGTACTTC. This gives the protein CASSRTPYEQYF.

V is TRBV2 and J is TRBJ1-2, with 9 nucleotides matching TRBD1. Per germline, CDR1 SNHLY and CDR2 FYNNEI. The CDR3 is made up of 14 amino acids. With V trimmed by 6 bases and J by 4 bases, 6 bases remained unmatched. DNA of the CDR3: TGTGCCAGCAGCCCCGGGACAGGGTCCTATGGCTACACCTTC. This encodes CASSPGTGSYGYTF.

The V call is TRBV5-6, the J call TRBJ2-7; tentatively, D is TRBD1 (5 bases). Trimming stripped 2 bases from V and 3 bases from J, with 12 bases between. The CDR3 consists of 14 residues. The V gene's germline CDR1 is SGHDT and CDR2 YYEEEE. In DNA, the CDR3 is TGTGCCAGCAGCTTTGCAGGGTTTGACTACGAGCAGTACTTC. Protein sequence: CASSFAGFDYEQYF.

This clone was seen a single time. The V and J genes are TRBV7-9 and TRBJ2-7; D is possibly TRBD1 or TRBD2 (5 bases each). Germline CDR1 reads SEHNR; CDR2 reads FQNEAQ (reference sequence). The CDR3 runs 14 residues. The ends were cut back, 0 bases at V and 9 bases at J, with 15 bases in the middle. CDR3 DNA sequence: TGTGCCAGCAGCTTAGCCGGGGCTGAGAAGAGGCAGTACTTC. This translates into CASSLAGAEKRQYF. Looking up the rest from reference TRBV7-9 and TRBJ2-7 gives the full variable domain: DTGVSQNPRHKITKRGQNVTFRCDPISEHNRLYWYRQTLGQGPEFLTYFQNEAQLEKSRLLSDRFSAERPKGSFSTLEIQRTEQGDSAMYLCASSLAGAEKRQYFGPGTRLTVT.

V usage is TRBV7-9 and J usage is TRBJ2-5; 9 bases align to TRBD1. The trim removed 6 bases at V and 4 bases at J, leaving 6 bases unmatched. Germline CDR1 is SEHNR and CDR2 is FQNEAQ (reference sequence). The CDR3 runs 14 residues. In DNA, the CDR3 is TGTGCCAGCAGGCGGACAGGGGAGGGAGAGACCCAGTACTTC. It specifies CASRRTGEGETQYF.

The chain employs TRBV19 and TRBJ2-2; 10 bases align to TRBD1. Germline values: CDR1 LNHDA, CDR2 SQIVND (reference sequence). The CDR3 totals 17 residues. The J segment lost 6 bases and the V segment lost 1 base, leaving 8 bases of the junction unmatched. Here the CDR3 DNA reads TGTGCCAGTAGTATAGGATCGGGACAGGGGTTATCCGGGGAGCTGTTTTTT. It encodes CASSIGSGQGLSGELFF.